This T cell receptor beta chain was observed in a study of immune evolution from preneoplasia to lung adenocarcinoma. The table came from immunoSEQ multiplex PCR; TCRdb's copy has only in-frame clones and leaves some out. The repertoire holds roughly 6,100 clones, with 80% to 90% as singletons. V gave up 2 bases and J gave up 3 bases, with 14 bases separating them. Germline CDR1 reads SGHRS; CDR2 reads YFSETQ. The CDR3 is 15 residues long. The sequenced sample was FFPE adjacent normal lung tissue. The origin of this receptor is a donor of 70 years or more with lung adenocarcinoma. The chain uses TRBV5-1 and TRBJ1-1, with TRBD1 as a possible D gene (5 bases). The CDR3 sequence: CASSFKGLRDTEAFF. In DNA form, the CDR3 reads TGCGCCAGCAGCTTCAAGGGGCTGAGGGACACTGAAGCTTTCTTT.